This entry features one T cell receptor beta chain sequence. V lost 1 base to trimming and J lost 0 bases, with 11 bases between them. CDR1 and CDR2 from the germline V gene are SGHRS and YFSETQ. This CDR3 has 16 residues. The data belong to a study of shared clonotypes between healthy human individuals. Study summary: Aged between 18 and 49, the donors were a couple of women and three men.

Repertoires were generated with immunoSEQ multiplex PCR, while TCRdb's copy carries only in-frame clones and drops some. The table lists about 490,000 clones, 65% to 85% of them singletons, with more than 9.5% in the top ten. The origin of this receptor is a woman aged 40-49 years in good health. Some clones in this sample may be carry-over from other donors' samples. Source material: PBMCs. The chain joins TRBV5-1 to TRBJ2-4, with TRBD2 as a possible D gene (5 bases). CDR3 protein: CASSLPGNLAKNIQYF. The CDR3 bases are TGCGCCAGCAGCTTGCCGGGGAACTTAGCCAAAAACATTCAGTACTTC.